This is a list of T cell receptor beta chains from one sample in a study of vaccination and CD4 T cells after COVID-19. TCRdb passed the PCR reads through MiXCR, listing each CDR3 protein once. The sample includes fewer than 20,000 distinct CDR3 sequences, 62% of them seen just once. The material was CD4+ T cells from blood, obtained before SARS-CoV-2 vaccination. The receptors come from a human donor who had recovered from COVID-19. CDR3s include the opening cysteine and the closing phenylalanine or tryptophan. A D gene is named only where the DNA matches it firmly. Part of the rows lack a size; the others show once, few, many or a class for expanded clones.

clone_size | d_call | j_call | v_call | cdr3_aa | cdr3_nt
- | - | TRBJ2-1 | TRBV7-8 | CASSLAVPEDNEQFF | TGTGCCAGCAGCTTAGCAGTGCCGGAGGACAATGAGCAGTTCTTC
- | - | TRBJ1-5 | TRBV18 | CASSPHRDQPQHF | TGTGCCAGCTCACCACATAGGGATCAGCCCCAGCATTTT
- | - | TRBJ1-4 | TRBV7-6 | CASSLGGGGNEKLFF | TGTGCCAGCAGCTTAGGGGGGGGAGGTAATGAAAAACTGTTTTTT
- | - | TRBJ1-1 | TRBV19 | CASSTTYMNTEAFF | TGTGCCAGTAGTACGACGTACATGAACACTGAAGCTTTCTTT
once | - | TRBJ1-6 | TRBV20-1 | CSAERRGQESPLHF | TGCAGTGCCGAAAGGCGGGGCCAGGAATCACCCCTCCACTTT
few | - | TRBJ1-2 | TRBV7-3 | CASSPQPNYGYTF | TGTGCCAGCAGCCCTCAGCCTAACTATGGCTACACCTTC
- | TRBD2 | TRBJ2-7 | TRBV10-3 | CAIMAASGSYEQYF | TGTGCCATCATGGCCGCTAGCGGCTCCTACGAGCAGTACTTC
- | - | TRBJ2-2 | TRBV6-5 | CASSFNRNTGELFF | TGTGCCAGCAGTTTTAACAGGAACACCGGGGAGCTGTTTTTT
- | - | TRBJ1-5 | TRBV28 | CASNTPPSNQPQHF | TGTGCCAGCAACACCCCGCCGAGCAATCAGCCCCAGCATTTT
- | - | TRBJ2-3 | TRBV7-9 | CASSDRGHGTDTQYF | TGTGCCAGCAGCGACCGGGGGCACGGCACAGATACGCAGTATTTT
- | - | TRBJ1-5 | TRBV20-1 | CSASKGGYSNQPQHF | TGCAGTGCTAGCAAAGGTGGTTATAGCAATCAGCCCCAGCATTTT
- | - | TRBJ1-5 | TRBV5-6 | CASSLAGVSRNQPQHF | TGTGCCAGCAGCTTGGCCGGGGTTTCTCGCAATCAGCCCCAGCATTTT
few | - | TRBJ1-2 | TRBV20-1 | CSARDPVYGYTF | TGCAGTGCTAGAGACCCGGTCTATGGCTACACCTTC
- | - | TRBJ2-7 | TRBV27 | CASSSGGDPPREQYF | TGTGCCAGCAGTTCTGGGGGCGACCCACCCCGCGAGCAGTACTTC
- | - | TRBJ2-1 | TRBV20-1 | CSAHRDPTYNEQFF | TGCAGTGCTCACCGGGACCCAACCTACAATGAGCAGTTCTTC
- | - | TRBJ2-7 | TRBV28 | CASSRTGPKNYEQYF | TGTGCCAGCAGCCGGACCGGGCCTAAAAACTACGAGCAGTACTTC
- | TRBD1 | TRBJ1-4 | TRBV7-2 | CASSLVWDRGVEKLFF | TGTGCCAGCAGCTTAGTTTGGGACAGGGGCGTGGAAAAACTGTTTTTT
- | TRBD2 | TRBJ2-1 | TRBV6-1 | CASSDRGRGEDEQFF | TGTGCCAGCAGTGACCGTGGGAGGGGTGAGGATGAGCAGTTCTTC
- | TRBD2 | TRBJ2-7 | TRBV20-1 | CSANSGTSDYEQYF | TGCAGTGCTAACTCCGGGACTAGCGATTACGAGCAGTACTTC
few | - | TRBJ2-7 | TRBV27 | CASSPQVVEGKGEQYF | TGTGCCAGCAGTCCCCAAGTGGTGGAGGGCAAGGGCGAGCAGTACTTC
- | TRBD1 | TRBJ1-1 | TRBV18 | CASSRDRATEAFF | TGTGCCAGCTCACGAGACAGGGCAACTGAAGCTTTCTTT
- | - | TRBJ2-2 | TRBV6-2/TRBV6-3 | CASSYSGGAHGELFF | TGTGCCAGCAGTTACTCAGGTGGGGCTCACGGGGAGCTGTTTTTT
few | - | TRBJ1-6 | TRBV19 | CASSRATGDENSPLHF | TGTGCCAGTAGTAGGGCTACAGGAGATGAGAATTCACCCCTCCACTTT
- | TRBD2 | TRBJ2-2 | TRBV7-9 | CASSPLAGGTGELFF | TGTGCCAGCAGCCCGCTAGCGGGAGGCACCGGGGAGCTGTTTTTT
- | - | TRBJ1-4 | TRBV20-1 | CSATWGPLPFF | TGCAGTGCTACCTGGGGGCCCTTGCCGTTTTTT
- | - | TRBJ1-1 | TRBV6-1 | CATASGPTEAFF | TGTGCCACAGCCTCGGGGCCCACTGAAGCTTTCTTT
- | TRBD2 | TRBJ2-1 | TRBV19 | CASSTNGRRGEYNEQFF | TGTGCCAGTAGTACCAACGGACGTCGGGGGGAATACAATGAGCAGTTCTTC
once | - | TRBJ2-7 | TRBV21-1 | CASSSAGQGFCEQYF | TGTGCCAGCAGCTCTGCCGGACAGGGGTTTTGCGAGCAGTACTTC
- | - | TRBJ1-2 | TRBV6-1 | CASSPGGVYGYTF | TGTGCCAGCAGTCCGGGGGGCGTCTATGGCTACACCTTC
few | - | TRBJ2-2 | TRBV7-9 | CASSLGPLRGNWDTGELFF | TGTGCCAGCAGCTTAGGACCCCTCCGGGGGAACTGGGACACCGGGGAGCTGTTTTTT
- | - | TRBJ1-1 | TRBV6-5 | CASSSTSTEAFF | TGTGCCAGCAGTTCTACGTCGACTGAAGCTTTCTTT
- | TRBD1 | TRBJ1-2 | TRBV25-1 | CASSAAGEGAGGYTF | TGTGCCAGCAGTGCAGCGGGAGAGGGGGCAGGTGGCTACACCTTC
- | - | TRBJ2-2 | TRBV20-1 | CSARPGVRTGELFF | TGCAGTGCTAGGCCGGGAGTTCGCACCGGGGAGCTGTTTTTT
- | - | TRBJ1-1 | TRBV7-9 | CASSRQQGKNTEAFF | TGTGCCAGCAGCCGTCAACAGGGAAAGAACACTGAAGCTTTCTTT
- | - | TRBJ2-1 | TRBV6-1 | CASRRNNEQFF | TGTGCCAGCAGACGGAACAATGAGCAGTTCTTC
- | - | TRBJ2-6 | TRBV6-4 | CASSDGNSGANVLTF | TGTGCCAGCAGTGATGGGAACTCTGGGGCCAACGTCCTGACTTTC
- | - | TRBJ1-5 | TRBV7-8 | CASSLRGRDPIGNQPQHF | TGTGCCAGCAGCTTAAGGGGACGGGACCCCATCGGCAATCAGCCCCAGCATTTT
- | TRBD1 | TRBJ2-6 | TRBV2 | CASRIQTGISSGANVLTF | TGTGCCAGCAGAATTCAGACAGGGATAAGCTCTGGGGCCAACGTCCTGACTTTC
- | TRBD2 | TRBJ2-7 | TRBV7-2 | CASSFTSGSDSYEQYF | TGTGCCAGCAGCTTTACTAGCGGGAGCGATTCCTACGAGCAGTACTTC
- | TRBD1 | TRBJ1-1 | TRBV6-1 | CASSQQGAGEAFF | TGTGCCAGCAGTCAACAGGGGGCCGGTGAAGCTTTCTTT
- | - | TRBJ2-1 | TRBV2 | CASNRDRNEQFF | TGTGCCAGCAACAGGGATCGCAATGAGCAGTTCTTC
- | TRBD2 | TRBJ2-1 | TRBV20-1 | CSAGGRVYNEQFF | TGCAGTGCAGGCGGGAGGGTCTACAATGAGCAGTTCTTC
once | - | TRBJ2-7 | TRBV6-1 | CASSLPGLGAYEQYF | TGTGCCAGCAGTCTCCCGGGACTGGGCGCCTACGAGCAGTACTTC
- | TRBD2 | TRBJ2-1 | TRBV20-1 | CSARDPSLAGGRGNEQFF | TGCAGTGCTAGAGATCCCTCTCTAGCGGGAGGTAGGGGTAATGAGCAGTTCTTC
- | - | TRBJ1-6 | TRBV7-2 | CASSSHGPGANNSPLHF | TGTGCCAGCAGCTCTCACGGACCCGGGGCCAATAATTCACCCCTCCACTTT
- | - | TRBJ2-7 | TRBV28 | CASILGAGYEQYF | TGTGCCAGCATCCTAGGGGCCGGCTACGAGCAGTACTTC
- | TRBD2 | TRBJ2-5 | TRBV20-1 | CSARSGLAGGETQYF | TGCAGTGCTAGATCGGGACTAGCGGGAGGGGAGACCCAGTACTTC
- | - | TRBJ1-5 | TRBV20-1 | CSAPTQGINQPQHF | TGCAGTGCTCCGACCCAGGGGATCAATCAGCCCCAGCATTTT
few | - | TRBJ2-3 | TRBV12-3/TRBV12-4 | CASSSLRGADTQYF | TGTGCCAGCAGCTCATTACGGGGAGCAGATACGCAGTATTTT
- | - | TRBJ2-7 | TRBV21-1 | CASRWTGGSHEQYF | TGTGCCAGCAGGTGGACAGGGGGTTCCCACGAGCAGTACTTC